Sequencing of this T cell receptor beta chain was carried out in a study of T cells in Graves' hyperthyroidism and ophthalmopathy. About the research overall: Peripheral blood draws took place at initial diagnosis, ahead of any treatment.

V was pared by 3 bases and J by 7 bases, with 3 bases of the junction left unmatched. The germline CDR1 and CDR2 sequences are LGHNA and YSLEER. The CDR3 is 13 residues long. Regions amplified from RNA transcripts were the TCR beta CDR3 regions. The HTBI primer set served for first-round RT-PCR of the TCR CDR3. One entry per CDR3 protein, called by TCRdb with MiXCR from the multiplex PCR reads. This table has approximately 410,000 distinct CDR3 sequences, roughly an eighth appearing once. Hyperthyroidism had been newly diagnosed in patients aged 18 to 65, and its duration was under 2 months. This chain connects TRBV4-3 to TRBJ2-4; 7 bases align to TRBD1. Specimen: blood. This TCR derives from a woman aged 18-29 years with Graves' hyperthyroidism. The CDR3 sequence is CASSQTDRNIQYF. CDR3 bases: TGCGCCAGCAGCCAGACGGACAGGAACATTCAGTACTTC.